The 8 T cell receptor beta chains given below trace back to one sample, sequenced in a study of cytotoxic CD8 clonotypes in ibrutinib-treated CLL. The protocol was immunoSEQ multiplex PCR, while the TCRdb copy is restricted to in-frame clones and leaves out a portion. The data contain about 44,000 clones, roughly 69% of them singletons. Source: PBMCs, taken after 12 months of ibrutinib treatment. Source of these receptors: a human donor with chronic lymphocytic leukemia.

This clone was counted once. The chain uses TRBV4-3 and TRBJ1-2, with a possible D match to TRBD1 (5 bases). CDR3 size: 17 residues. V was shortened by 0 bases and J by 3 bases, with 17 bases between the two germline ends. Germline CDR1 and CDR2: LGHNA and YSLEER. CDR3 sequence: CASSQDSPGTMYYGYTF. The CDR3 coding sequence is TGCGCCAGCAGCCAAGATTCGCCAGGGACCATGTACTATGGCTACACCTTC.

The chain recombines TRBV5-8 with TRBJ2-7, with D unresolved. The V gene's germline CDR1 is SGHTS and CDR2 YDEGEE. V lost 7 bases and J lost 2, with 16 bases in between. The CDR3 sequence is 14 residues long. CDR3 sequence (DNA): TGTGCCAGCGGGGTACAGCGTACAACCTACGAGCAGTACTTC. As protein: CASGVQRTTYEQYF.

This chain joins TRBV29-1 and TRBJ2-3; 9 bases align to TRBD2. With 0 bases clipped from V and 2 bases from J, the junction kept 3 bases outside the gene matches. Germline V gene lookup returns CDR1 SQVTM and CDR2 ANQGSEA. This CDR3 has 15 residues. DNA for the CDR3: TGCAGCGTTGAAGAAACTAGCGGGTACACAGATACGCAGTATTTT. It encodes CSVEETSGYTDTQYF.

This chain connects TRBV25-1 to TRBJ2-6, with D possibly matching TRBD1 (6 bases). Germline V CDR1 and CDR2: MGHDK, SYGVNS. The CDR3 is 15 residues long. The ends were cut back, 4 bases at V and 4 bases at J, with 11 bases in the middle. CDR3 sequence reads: CASSVRGSGANVLTF. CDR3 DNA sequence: TGTGCCAGCAGTGTCAGGGGTTCGGGGGCCAACGTCCTGACTTTC.

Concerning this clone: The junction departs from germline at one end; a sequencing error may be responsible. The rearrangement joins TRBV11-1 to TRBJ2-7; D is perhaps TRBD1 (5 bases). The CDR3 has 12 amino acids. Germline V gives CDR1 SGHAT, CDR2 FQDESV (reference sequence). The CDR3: CASSHHDSLFFF. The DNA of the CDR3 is TGTGCCAGCAGCCACCACGACAGTCTATTTTTTTTC.

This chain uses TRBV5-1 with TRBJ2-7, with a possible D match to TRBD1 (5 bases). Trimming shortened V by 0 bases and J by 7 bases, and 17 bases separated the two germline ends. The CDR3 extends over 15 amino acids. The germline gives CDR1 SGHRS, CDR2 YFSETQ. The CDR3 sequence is CASSLALQGLGEQYF. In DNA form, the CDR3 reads TGCGCCAGCAGCTTGGCCCTTCAGGGCTTGGGGGAGCAGTACTTC.

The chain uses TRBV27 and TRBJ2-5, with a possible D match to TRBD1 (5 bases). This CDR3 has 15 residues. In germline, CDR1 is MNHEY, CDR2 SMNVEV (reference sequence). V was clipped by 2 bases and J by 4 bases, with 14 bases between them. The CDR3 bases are TGTGCCAGCAGTTTAAATCCAGGGTCTGGAGAGACCCAGTACTTC. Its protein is CASSLNPGSGETQYF.

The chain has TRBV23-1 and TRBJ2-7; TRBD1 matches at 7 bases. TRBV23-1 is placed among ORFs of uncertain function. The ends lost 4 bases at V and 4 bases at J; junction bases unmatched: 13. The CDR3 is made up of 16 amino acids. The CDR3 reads CASSPRQGQITYEQYF. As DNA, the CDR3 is TGCGCCAGCAGTCCCAGGCAGGGACAGATTACTTACGAGCAGTACTTC.